The 6 T cell receptor beta chains presented below share a single source sample, sequenced in a study of cytomegalovirus exposure and HLA in healthy donors. PCR involved 60 Vbeta and 13 Jbeta primers. This table comes from immunoSEQ multiplex PCR, and its TCRdb copy is limited to in-frame clones, with some not included. The sample yields roughly 140,000 clones, roughly 83% seen once. The sample comprised PBMCs. These receptors all stem from a man aged 35-49 years in good health and CMV-seropositive.

Here the CDR3 DNA reads TGTGCCAGCAGCGACGGCGGGGCCTGGGATGTAGGGACCCAGTACTTC. Protein: CASSDGGAWDVGTQYF. The rearrangement links TRBV9 to TRBJ2-5; D perhaps matches TRBD2 (6 bases). Between the trimmed V and J ends, which lost 3 bases and 7 bases, there was a span of 22 bases. The CDR3 is 16 residues long. In germline, CDR1 is SGDLS, CDR2 YYNGEE.

V usage is TRBV4-1 and J usage is TRBJ1-1; no firm D call. This CDR3 comprises 12 residues. V lost 1 base, J lost 4 bases, and 4 bases lay in between. CDR1 and CDR2 from the germline V gene are MGHRA and YSYEKL. The CDR3 protein is CASSQVSTEAFF. The DNA for the CDR3 is TGCGCCAGCAGCCAAGTGAGCACTGAAGCTTTCTTT.

The rearrangement joins TRBV18 to TRBJ1-6; D is undetermined. Germline CDR1 is KGHSH and CDR2 is LQKENI. This CDR3 spans 14 amino acids. V dropped 2 bases and J dropped 8 bases, with 10 bases sitting between them. This CDR3 reads CASSPVASHSPLHF. The CDR3 DNA reads as TGTGCCAGCTCACCAGTAGCGTCCCATTCACCCCTCCACTTT.

This clone occurred a few times. The rearrangement links TRBV6-6 to TRBJ1-1; TRBD1 might be the D (5 bases). V was shortened by 6 bases and J by 4 bases, with 9 bases between the two germline ends. Germline V gene lookup returns CDR1 MNHNY and CDR2 SVGAGI (reference sequence). CDR3 length: 12 amino acids. The CDR3 is CASRQGSTEAFF. The CDR3 DNA reads as TGTGCCAGCAGGCAGGGAAGCACTGAAGCTTTCTTT.

J is TRBJ2-3 and V is TRBV19; no definite D call. Germline V gene lookup returns CDR1 LNHDA and CDR2 SQIVND (reference sequence). The CDR3 totals 14 residues. V lost 5 bases and J lost 1, with 10 bases in between. CDR3: CASSFQVGTDTQYF. The CDR3 DNA reads as TGTGCCAGTAGTTTCCAGGTTGGCACAGATACGCAGTATTTT.

This clone was seen only a few times. One junction end does not reproduce the germline sequence, and a read error may be involved. The rearrangement uses TRBV7-9 and TRBJ1-5; D not resolved. Germline V gives CDR1 SEHNR, CDR2 FQNEAQ (reference sequence). This CDR3 region has 12 residues. CDR3 sequence (DNA): TGTTCCAGCAGCTTATACAATCAGCCCCAGCATTTT. Its protein product is CSSSLYNQPQHF.